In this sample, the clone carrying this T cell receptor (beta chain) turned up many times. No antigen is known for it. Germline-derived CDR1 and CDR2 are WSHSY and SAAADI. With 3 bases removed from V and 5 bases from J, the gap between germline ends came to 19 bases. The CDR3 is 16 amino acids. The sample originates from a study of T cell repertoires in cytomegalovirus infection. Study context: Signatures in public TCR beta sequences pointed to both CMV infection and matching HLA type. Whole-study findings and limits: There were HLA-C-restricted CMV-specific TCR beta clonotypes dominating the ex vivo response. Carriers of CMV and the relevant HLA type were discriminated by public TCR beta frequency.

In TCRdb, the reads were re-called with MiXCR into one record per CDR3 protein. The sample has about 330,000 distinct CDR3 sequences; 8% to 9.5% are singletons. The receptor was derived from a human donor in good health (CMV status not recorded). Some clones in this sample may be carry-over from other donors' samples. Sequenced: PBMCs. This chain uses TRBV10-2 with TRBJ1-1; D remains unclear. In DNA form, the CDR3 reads TGCGCCAGCAGTGAAAACCCGCGTGCGGGGAAGACTGAAGCTTTCTTT. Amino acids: CASSENPRAGKTEAFF.